The entry that follows covers one T cell receptor beta chain sequence. Its antigen is currently unknown. This sample stems from a study of T cell repertoires in cytomegalovirus infection. In the study overall: The public TCR beta signatures pointed to both CMV infection and matching HLA type. Study results and limitations: Dominating the ex vivo response were TCR beta clonotypes that were CMV-specific and HLA-C-restricted. Public TCR beta family frequency separated CMV-and-HLA carriers, including in an independent cohort.

TCRdb ran MiXCR on the reads and lists one entry per CDR3 protein. Of around 450,000 distinct CDR3 sequences in the sample, roughly 31% were seen once. Germline values: CDR1 MGHRA, CDR2 YSYEKL. The V and J ends lost 4 bases and 0 bases respectively, with 15 bases between them. The CDR3 loop spans 17 amino acids. The chain recombines TRBV4-1 with TRBJ1-4; possibly TRBD1 for D (6 bases). Sequencing was done on a sample of PBMCs. This TCR was sampled from a human donor in good health (CMV status not recorded). Some clones in this sample may be carry-over from other donors' samples. CDR3 nucleotide sequence: TGCGCCAGCAGCCCTCAATCGACAGGCGCAACTAATGAAAAACTGTTTTTT. Translation: CASSPQSTGATNEKLFF.